Listed here is a single TCR beta chain. The target antigen is unknown. PCR involved 60 Vbeta and 13 Jbeta primers. The protocol was immunoSEQ multiplex PCR, while the TCRdb copy is restricted to in-frame clones and leaves out a portion. The sample has 130,000 or so clones, roughly four fifths seen once. The length of the CDR3 is 14 residues. The germline gives CDR1 MDHEN, CDR2 SYDVKM. Trimming stripped 3 bases from V and 4 bases from J, with 9 bases between. The data stem from a study of cytomegalovirus exposure and HLA in healthy donors. Notes on the study in general: The authors considered a cluster of highly shared sequence variants likely to be a sequencing artifact. Earlier analysis found most TCR beta V segments productive about 87% or about 30% of the time. Among donors in an Asian-associated ancestry cluster, a later analysis reportedly found fewer N-insertions than the approximately 700-donor mean.

The gene calls are TRBV28 and TRBJ1-4; D unclear. The source is a female donor in good health and CMV-seronegative. Material for sequencing was PBMCs. DNA of the CDR3: TGTGCCAGCAGTTTGGGAGGGATTAATGAAAAACTGTTTTTT. The encoded protein is CASSLGGINEKLFF.